This T cell receptor (beta chain) was identified during a study of cytomegalovirus exposure and HLA in healthy donors. Remarks on this clone: Antigen: not known.

The CDR3 consists of 14 residues. Trimming removed 0 bases from V and 5 bases from J, with 11 bases in between. CDR1 SGHDT and CDR2 YYEEEE come from the germline V gene. Study conclusions and caveats: The majority of TCR sequences were rare, yet some public TCRs appeared in many donors. Overall, approximately 150 TCR beta chains were annotated as cytomegalovirus-associated. 16,951 TCR beta sequences were associated with HLA alleles at 0.05 false discovery rate in a later analysis. TCR beta chain V- and J-gene trimming was linked, in a later analysis, to a missense variant in DCLRE1C.

The PCR ran on 60 Vbeta and 13 Jbeta primers. Here immunoSEQ multiplex PCR was the method, and the copy in TCRdb shows in-frame clones only, minus some. There are 150,000 to 200,000 clones in the sample; about three quarters occur only once, and around 0.97% lies in the top ten. The specimen sequenced was PBMCs. The V and J genes are TRBV5-6 and TRBJ1-1; D might be TRBD1 (6 bases). The sequence derives from a woman in her forties or fifties in good health and CMV-seropositive. CDR3 in DNA: TGTGCCAGCAGCTTGGATACAGGGCGTACTGAAGCTTTCTTT. Its protein is CASSLDTGRTEAFF.